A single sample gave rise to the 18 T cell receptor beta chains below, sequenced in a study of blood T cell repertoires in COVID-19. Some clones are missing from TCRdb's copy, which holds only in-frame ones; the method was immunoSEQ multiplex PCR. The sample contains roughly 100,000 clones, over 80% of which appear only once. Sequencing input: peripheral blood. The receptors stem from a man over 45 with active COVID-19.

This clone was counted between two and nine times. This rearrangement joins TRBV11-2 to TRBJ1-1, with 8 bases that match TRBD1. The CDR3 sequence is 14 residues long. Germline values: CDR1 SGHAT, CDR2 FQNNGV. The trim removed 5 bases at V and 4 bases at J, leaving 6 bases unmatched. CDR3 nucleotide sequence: TGTGCCAGCAGCGGGTGGACAGGGAGCACTGAAGCTTTCTTT. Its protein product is CASSGWTGSTEAFF.

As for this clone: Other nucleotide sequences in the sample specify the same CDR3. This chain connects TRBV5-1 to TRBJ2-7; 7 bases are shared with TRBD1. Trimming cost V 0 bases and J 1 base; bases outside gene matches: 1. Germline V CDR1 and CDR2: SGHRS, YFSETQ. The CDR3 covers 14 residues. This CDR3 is CASSLDRGSYEQYF. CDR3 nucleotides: TGCGCCAGCAGCTTGGACAGGGGATCCTACGAGCAGTACTTC.

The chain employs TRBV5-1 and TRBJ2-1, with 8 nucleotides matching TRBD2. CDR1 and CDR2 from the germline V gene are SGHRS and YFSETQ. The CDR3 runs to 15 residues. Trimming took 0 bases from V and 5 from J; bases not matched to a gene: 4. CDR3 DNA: TGCGCCAGCAGCTTGGCCTTAGCGGGGCACAATGAGCAGTTCTTC. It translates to CASSLALAGHNEQFF.

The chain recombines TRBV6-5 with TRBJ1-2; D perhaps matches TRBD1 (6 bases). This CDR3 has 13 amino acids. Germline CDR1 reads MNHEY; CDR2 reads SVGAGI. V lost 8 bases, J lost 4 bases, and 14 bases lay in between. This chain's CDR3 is CASGQLGGYGYTF. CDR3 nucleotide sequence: TGTGCCAGCGGACAGTTGGGCGGCTATGGCTACACCTTC.

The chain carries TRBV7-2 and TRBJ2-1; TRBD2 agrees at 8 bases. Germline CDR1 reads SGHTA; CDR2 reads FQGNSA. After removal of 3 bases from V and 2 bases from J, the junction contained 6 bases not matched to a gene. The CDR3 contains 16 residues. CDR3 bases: TGTGCCAGCAGCTTCCCTCGGACTAGCCCCTACAATGAGCAGTTCTTC. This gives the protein CASSFPRTSPYNEQFF.

The CDR3 loop is CASSRGLAGNLETQYF. As DNA, the CDR3 is TGTGCCAGCAGCCGGGGACTAGCGGGAAACCTAGAGACCCAGTACTTC. The gene calls are TRBV6-2 or TRBV6-3 and TRBJ2-5; TRBD2 aligns across 13 bases. CDR1 is MNHEY, CDR2 SVGEGT, per germline. J was trimmed by 4 bases and V by 6 bases; bases with no gene match: 8. The CDR3 is 16 residues long.

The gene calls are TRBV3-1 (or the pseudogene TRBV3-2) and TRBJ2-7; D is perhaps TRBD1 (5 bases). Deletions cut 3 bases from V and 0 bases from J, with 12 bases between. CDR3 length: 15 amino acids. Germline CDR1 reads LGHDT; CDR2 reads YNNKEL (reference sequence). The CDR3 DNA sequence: TGTGCCAGCAGCCAGTTACAGGTTCCCTCCTACGAGCAGTACTTC. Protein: CASSQLQVPSYEQYF.

The DNA for the CDR3 is TGTGCCAGCAGCTTGATGGCAGGGGGTTGGGAAAAACTGTTTTTT. This codes for CASSLMAGGWEKLFF. V is TRBV5-6 and J is TRBJ1-4, with 7 bases identical to TRBD1. The CDR3 extends over 15 amino acids. V was clipped by 1 base and J by 8 bases; unmatched bases: 8. From germline, CDR1 is SGHDT and CDR2 YYEEEE.

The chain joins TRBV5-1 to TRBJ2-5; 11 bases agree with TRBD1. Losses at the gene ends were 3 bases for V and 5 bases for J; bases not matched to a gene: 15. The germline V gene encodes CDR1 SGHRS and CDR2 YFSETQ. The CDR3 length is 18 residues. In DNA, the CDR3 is TGCGCCAGCAGCTCACCCCCCCCCGGACAGGGGGCCGGTGAGACCCAGTACTTC. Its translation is CASSSPPPGQGAGETQYF.

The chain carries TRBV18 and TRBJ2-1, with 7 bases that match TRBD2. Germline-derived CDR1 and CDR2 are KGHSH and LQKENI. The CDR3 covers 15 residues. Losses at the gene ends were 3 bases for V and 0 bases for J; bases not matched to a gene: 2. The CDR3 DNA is TGTGCCAGCTCACCGGGGGGGGGCTCCTACAATGAGCAGTTCTTC. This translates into CASSPGGGSYNEQFF.

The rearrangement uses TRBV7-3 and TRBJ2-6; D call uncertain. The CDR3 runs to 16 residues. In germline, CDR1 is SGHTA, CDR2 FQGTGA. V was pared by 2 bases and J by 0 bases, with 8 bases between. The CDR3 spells CASSLSRLSGANVLTF. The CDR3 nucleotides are TGTGCCAGCAGCTTATCCCGACTCTCTGGGGCCAACGTCCTGACTTTC.

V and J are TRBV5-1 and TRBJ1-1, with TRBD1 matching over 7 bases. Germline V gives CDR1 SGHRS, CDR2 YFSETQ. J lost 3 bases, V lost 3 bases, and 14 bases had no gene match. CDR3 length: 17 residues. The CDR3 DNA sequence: TGCGCCAGCAGCTCTACGACAGGGCGGTTTTCGGACACTGAAGCTTTCTTT. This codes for CASSSTTGRFSDTEAFF.

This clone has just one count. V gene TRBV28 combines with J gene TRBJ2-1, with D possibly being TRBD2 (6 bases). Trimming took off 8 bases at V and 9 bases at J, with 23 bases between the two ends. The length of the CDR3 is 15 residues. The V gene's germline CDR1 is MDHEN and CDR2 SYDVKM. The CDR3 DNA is TGTGCCAGCTACCATGGTGGGAGGCCCTCCGGTGAGCAGTTCTTC. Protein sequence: CASYHGGRPSGEQFF.

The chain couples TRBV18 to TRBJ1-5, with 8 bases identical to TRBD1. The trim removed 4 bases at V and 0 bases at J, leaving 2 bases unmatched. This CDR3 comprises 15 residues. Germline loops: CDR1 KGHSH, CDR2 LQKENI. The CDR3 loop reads CASSLGQASNQPQHF. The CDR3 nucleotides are TGTGCCAGCTCACTGGGACAGGCTAGCAATCAGCCCCAGCATTTT.

CDR3 DNA sequence: TGTGCCAGCAGCGGGGGGACAGGGTGGGAGCAGTTCTTC. This encodes CASSGGTGWEQFF. This chain connects TRBV9 to TRBJ2-1, with 9 positions matching TRBD1. CDR1 and CDR2 (germline): SGDLS, YYNGEE. The CDR3 spans 13 residues. V gave up 3 bases and J gave up 10 bases; unmatched junction bases: 5.

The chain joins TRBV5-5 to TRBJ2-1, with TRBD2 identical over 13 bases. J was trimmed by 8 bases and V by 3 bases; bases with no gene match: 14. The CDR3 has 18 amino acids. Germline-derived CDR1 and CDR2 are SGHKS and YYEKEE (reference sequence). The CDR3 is CASSSPGLAGKSPHEQFF. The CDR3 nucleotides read TGTGCCAGCAGCTCTCCGGGACTAGCGGGAAAGAGCCCCCATGAGCAGTTCTTC.

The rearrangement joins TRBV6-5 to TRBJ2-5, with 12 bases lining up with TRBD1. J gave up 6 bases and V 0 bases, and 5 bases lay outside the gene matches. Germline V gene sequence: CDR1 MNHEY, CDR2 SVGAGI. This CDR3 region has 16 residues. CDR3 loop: CASSYSGQGALKTQYF. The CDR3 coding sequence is TGTGCCAGCAGTTACTCGGGACAGGGGGCCTTGAAGACCCAGTACTTC.

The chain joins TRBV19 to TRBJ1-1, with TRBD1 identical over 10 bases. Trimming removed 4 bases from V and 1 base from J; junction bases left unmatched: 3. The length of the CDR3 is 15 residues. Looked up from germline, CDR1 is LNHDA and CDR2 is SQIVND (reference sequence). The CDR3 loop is CASSRTGGSNTEAFF. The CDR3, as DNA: TGTGCCAGTAGTAGGACAGGGGGTTCGAACACTGAAGCTTTCTTT.